This T cell receptor beta chain derives from a study of blood T cell repertoires in COVID-19. Study details: Donors in the United States, Italy and Spain gave samples during acute or convalescent COVID-19. From T cells, B-cell-depleted T cells, or PBMCs came the material, which was cDNA or gDNA.

Methods used by the authors: The authors estimated nucleated cell counts from reference gene primer amplification. Measured with immunoSEQ multiplex PCR; TCRdb has only the in-frame clones, and not every one. The V and J calls and clone size were taken over from that table, and D and trimming were inferred from the DNA. Among approximately 200,000 clones listed, roughly nine tenths were seen once. A few counts support this clone. This CDR3 spans 17 amino acids. In germline, CDR1 is SQVTM, CDR2 ANQGSEA. V was shortened by 0 bases and J by 2 bases, with 19 bases between the two germline ends. This TCR was recovered from a man aged 30 to 45 with acute or convalescent COVID-19. The rearrangement joins TRBV29-1 to TRBJ1-1, with D possibly matching TRBD1 (5 bases). The sequencing input was peripheral blood. The CDR3 sequence is CSVEDYTGLRLNTEAFF. The CDR3 DNA reads as TGCAGCGTTGAAGATTACACAGGCCTCAGACTCAACACTGAAGCTTTCTTT.